This T cell receptor (beta chain) was found in a study of low-dose radiotherapy and immunotherapy resistance in tumors (dated by TCRdb to between 2021 and 2022). About the investigation overall: Cohort 1 received 0.5 Gy per fraction every 2 weeks, with a prescribed total PTV dose of 6.5 Gy. Cohort 2 received 1 Gy per fraction every two weeks, with a total of 13 Gy over 26 weeks. Patients were given nivolumab as a 240 mg flat dose every two weeks and ipilimumab at 1 mg/kg every six weeks, with both drugs delivered intravenously. Intravenous cyclophosphamide at 200 mg/m2 was administered every two weeks, one day ahead of each radiation and immunotherapy administration. Starting on cycle 1 day 1, patients took 300 mg of aspirin by mouth once daily for four cycles. The trial did not randomize participants into treatment groups. Eight patients were included in the translational analysis, namely three from the first dose cohort plus the first five from the second dose cohort.

Sequencing took place on an Illumina HiSeq 2500. To make first-strand cDNA, Superscript III was used along with a set of TRAV- and TRBV-specific primers so that both the TCRalpha and TCRbeta chains were covered. TCRs were amplified for 20 PCR cycles with Phusion, using a constant-region primer paired with the adapter attached to the V primers. The MessageAmp II aRNA Amplification Kit was used to amplify the isolated mRNA, with in vitro transcription run for more than 15 hours at 37 degrees C. The Dynabeads mRNA DIRECT Purification Kit was used to isolate the mRNA for TCR sequencing. Indexed Illumina adapters were added in a second Phusion PCR of approximately 25 cycles, after which AMPure XP beads were used to purify the products. Regarding the original processing steps: Using custom Perl scripts, TCR sequences that encoded the same protein were pooled, out-of-frame sequences were dropped, and the abundance of each clonotype was calculated. Any TCR sequence supported by only a single read was excluded from analysis. Repertoire metrics included Shannon entropy, Gini index, clonality, richness, and frequency of TCRs shared between repertoires. The public reads were reprocessed in TCRdb via fastp at Q25 and MiXCR, keeping in-frame beta chains. Identical CDR3 protein sequences are pooled into one entry, listed with their most common genes and DNA. The V and J calls shown here were made by TCRdb, not taken from the authors' results. The sample table holds 60,000 to 90,000 distinct CDR3 sequences, of which around 32% were seen once. Jointly, the top ten make up around 10% of the sample.

The CDR3 holds 17 amino acids from the cysteine to the phenylalanine. The read is trimmed to its CDR3 DNA, 51 bases read in frame from base 1. Trimmed from V: 6 bases; trimmed from J: 0 bases; junction bases lacking a gene match: 10. The germline V gene provides CDR1 MNHEY and CDR2 SVGEGT. According to the study, the label for this sample's time point signals: before trial treatment. Donors were enrolled in RACIN, a single-arm phase I dose-escalation trial in which nivolumab, ipilimumab, aspirin, low-dose cyclophosphamide and low-dose radiotherapy were combined. To be eligible, a patient needed to have an advanced solid tumor that was TIL-negative. There are many counts of this clonotype. Its specific antigen is unknown. The record has no base qualities; no much larger clone is one base away.

The TCR sequence derives from a female donor with ovarian cancer. Recombination joined TRBV6-2 or TRBV6-3 with TRBJ1-5, with 8 bases matching TRBD1. The specimen comprised PBMCs, sampled before treatment. The CDR3 protein is CASRRTGTGPSNQPQHF. In nucleotide form, the sequence is TGTGCCAGCAGGCGTACCGGGACAGGTCCTAGCAATCAGCCCCAGCATTTT.